Shown below are 9 T cell receptor beta chains from a single sample sequenced in a study of Tregs in tolerant kidney transplant recipients. Clones were read by immunoSEQ multiplex PCR, and TCRdb kept only the in-frame ones, dropping some. Seen in this sample are approximately 52,000 clones; the ten most common clones hold about 0.85%. This specimen was CD4+ T cells from blood, taken before the transplant. These receptors originate from a human donor who received a combined kidney and bone marrow transplant.

The sequenced part of the CDR3 DNA is TGCGCCAAGACCCTAACTAGCGGGAGGGCCTACGAG. This translates into CAKTLTSGRAYE. The entire CDR3 protein reads CAKTLTSGRAYEQYF. The rearrangement links TRBV10-1 to TRBJ2-7; 13 bases line up with TRBD2. Coverage ceases 3 residues before the CDR3 finishes, and the germline J gene fills in the end. V was pared by 10 bases and J by 2 bases, with 8 bases of the junction left unmatched. The germline CDR1 and CDR2 sequences are WNHNN and SYGVQD (reference sequence). The CDR3 runs 15 residues.

In regard to this clone: The read ends 3 residues shy of where the CDR3 ends; the end is completed using the germline J gene. The V call is TRBV5-1, the J call TRBJ2-1; TRBD2 is a possible D gene (6 bases). This CDR3 has 13 amino acids. The V end lost 3 bases, the J end lost 4 bases, and 8 bases lay between the germline ends. Germline lookup yields CDR1 SGHRS and CDR2 YFSETQ. The part of the CDR3 DNA that was read is TGCGCCAGCAGCTCCGGGGGTTACAATGAG. Translating it yields CASSSGGYNE. The CDR3 in its entirety is CASSSGGYNEQFF.

A note on this clone: The read is 3 residues too short to cover the CDR3 end, so that end is filled in from the germline J gene. The genes are TRBV5-1 and TRBJ2-3, with 7 bases lining up with TRBD2. Germline lookup yields CDR1 SGHRS and CDR2 YFSETQ. The ends lost 6 bases at V and 0 bases at J; junction bases unmatched: 4. The CDR3 is made up of 14 amino acids. Incomplete CDR3 DNA: TGCGCCAGCACGGGCGGGAGCAGCACAGATACG. It codes for CASTGGSSTDT. The entire CDR3 is CASTGGSSTDTQYF. The full variable domain, rest sourced from reference TRBV5-1 and TRBJ2-3, is KAGVTQTPRYLIKTRGQQVTLSCSPISGHRSVSWYQQTPGQGLQFLFEYFSETQRNKGNFPGRFSGRQFSNSRSEMNVSTLELGDSALYLCASTGGSSTDTQYFGPGTRLTVL.

About this clone: The sequence runs out 3 residues before the end of the CDR3; the remainder is reconstructed from the germline J gene. This chain joins TRBV20-1 and TRBJ2-7; the match to TRBD2 covers 10 bases. J lost 0 bases, V lost 6 bases, and 5 bases had no gene match. CDR3 length equals 14 residues. In germline, CDR1 is DFQATT, CDR2 SNEGSKA (reference sequence). CDR3 bases read: TGCAGTGCCCCACTAGCGGGGAGCTCCTACGAG. This encodes CSAPLAGSSYE. The entire CDR3 reads CSAPLAGSSYEQYF.

To note about this clone: From the germline J gene comes the end of the CDR3, since the read stops 3 residues before it. The gene calls are TRBV7-6 and TRBJ2-7; TRBD2 matches 12 bases. This CDR3 is built from 15 residues. The junction had 5 bases not matched to a gene; V was cut back by 5 bases and J by 3 bases. Germline V gives CDR1 SGHVS, CDR2 FNYEAQ. CDR3 bases read: TGTGCCAGCAGCATGACTAGCGGGGGAGACTACGAG. Protein: CASSMTSGGDYE. The entire CDR3 reads CASSMTSGGDYEQYF. The variable domain in full, completed from reference TRBV7-6 and TRBJ2-7, reads GAGVSQSPRYKVTKRGQDVALRCDPISGHVSLYWYRQALGQGPEFLTYFNYEAQQDKSGLPNDRFSAERPEGSISTLTIQRTEQRDSAMYRCASSMTSGGDYEQYFGPGTRLTVT.

A word on this clone: From the germline J gene comes the end of the CDR3, since the read stops 3 residues before it. The chain recombines TRBV5-6 with TRBJ1-1; 7 bases agree with TRBD1. The CDR3 length is 15 residues. In germline, CDR1 is SGHDT, CDR2 YYEEEE. V lost 5 bases, J lost 5 bases, and 12 bases stayed unmatched. The CDR3 DNA, read in part, is TGTGCCAGCAGGGGTGTGCAGGGGGATGGAACTGAA. Translating it yields CASRGVQGDGTE. The entire CDR3 protein reads CASRGVQGDGTEAFF.

On this clone itself: The read ends 3 residues early relative to the CDR3; the germline J gene fills the gap. The rearrangement links TRBV5-4 to TRBJ2-7; 8 nucleotides line up with TRBD2. Germline V CDR1 and CDR2: SGHNT, YYREEE (reference sequence). V trimming: 3 bases; J trimming: 1 base; junction bases outside the gene matches: 6. The CDR3 runs to 15 residues. Partial CDR3 DNA: TGTGCCAGCAGCTCGTCCGGGACTAGATCCTACGAG. It codes for CASSSSGTRSYE. The entire CDR3 protein is CASSSSGTRSYEQYF.

Points on this clone: The read ends 3 residues early relative to the CDR3; the germline J gene fills the gap. This chain joins TRBV7-2 and TRBJ1-2, with a tentative D call TRBD1 (5 bases). Germline V gives CDR1 SGHTA, CDR2 FQGNSA. The ends were cut back, 1 base at V and 1 base at J, with 10 bases in the middle. CDR3 length: 15 residues. The part of the CDR3 DNA that was read is TGTGCCAGCAGCTTAGGAGGGGACTTTAACTATGGC. Protein product: CASSLGGDFNYG. The full CDR3 reads CASSLGGDFNYGYTF.

For this clone: The CDR3 end falls 3 residues outside the read, so it is completed with the germline J gene. The chain links TRBV20-1 to TRBJ2-2; 10 bases are a match to TRBD2. Unmatched junction bases numbered 5, after V lost 1 base and J lost 6 bases. Germline-derived CDR1 and CDR2 are DFQATT and SNEGSKA (reference sequence). CDR3 length: 15 residues. Partial CDR3 DNA: TGCAGTGCTAGAGTCGTAGCGGGAGGCTCCGGGGAG. It codes for CSARVVAGGSGE. The entire CDR3 sequence reads CSARVVAGGSGELFF.